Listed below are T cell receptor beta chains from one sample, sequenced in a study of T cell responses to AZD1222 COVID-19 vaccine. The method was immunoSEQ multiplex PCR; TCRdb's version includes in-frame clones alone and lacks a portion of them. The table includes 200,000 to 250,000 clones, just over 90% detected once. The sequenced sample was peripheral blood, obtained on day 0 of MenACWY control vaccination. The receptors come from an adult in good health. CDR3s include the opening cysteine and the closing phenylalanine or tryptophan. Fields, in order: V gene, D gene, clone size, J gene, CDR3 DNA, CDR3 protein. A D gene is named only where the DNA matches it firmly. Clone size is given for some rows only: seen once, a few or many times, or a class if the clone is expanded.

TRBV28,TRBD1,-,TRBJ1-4,TGTGCCAGCAGCCTTCGGGGACAGGCCTTACCGGCTAATGAAAAACTGTTTTTT,CASSLRGQALPANEKLFF
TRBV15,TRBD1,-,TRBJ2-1,TGTGCCACCAGCAGAGATAAGACAGGGTCTATTGAGCAGTTCTTC,CATSRDKTGSIEQFF
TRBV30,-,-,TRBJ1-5,TGTGCCTGGAGTCCTTATAGCAATCAGCCCCAGCATTTT,CAWSPYSNQPQHF
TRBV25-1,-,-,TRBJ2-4,TGTGCCAGCAGTGAATTTTTTACAGAAAACATTCAGTACTTC,CASSEFFTENIQYF
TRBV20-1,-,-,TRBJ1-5,TGCAGTGCTAGTCGAGGGTTGGTCAATCAGCCCCAGCATTTT,CSASRGLVNQPQHF
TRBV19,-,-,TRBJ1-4,TGTGCCAGTAGGGCGGACAGAGCAACTAATGAAAAACTGTTTTTT,CASRADRATNEKLFF
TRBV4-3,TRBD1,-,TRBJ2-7,TGCGCCAGCTGCCGGACAGGGTGCGAGCAGTACTTC,CASCRTGCEQYF
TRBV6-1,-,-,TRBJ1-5,TGTGCCAGCAGTGAAAAACGCAGGAATCAGCCCCAGCATTTT,CASSEKRRNQPQHF
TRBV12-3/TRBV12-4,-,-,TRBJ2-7,TGTGCCAGCAGCCGCGATATCTACGAGCAGTACTTC,CASSRDIYEQYF
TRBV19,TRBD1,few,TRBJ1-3,TGTGCCAGTAGGCTTCAGGGGGTCGGACAATACTCTGGAAACACCATATATTTT,CASRLQGVGQYSGNTIYF
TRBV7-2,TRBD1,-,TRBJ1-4,TGTGCCAGCAGCCCAATGGCGCCCGGGACAGGAAATGAAAAACTGTTTTTT,CASSPMAPGTGNEKLFF
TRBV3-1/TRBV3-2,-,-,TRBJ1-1,TGTGCCAGCAGCCAAGGGAACAGAGGCACTGAAGCTTTCTTT,CASSQGNRGTEAFF
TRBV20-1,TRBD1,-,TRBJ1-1,TGCAGTGCTAGTGCCGGGACAGGAGAAGCTTTCTTT,CSASAGTGEAFF
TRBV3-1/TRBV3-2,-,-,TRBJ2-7,TGTGCCAGCAGCCGAGTTAACGAGCAGTACTTC,CASSRVNEQYF
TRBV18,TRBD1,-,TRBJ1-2,TGTGCCAGCTCACCAGGACAGGGAAGCTATGGCTACACCTTC,CASSPGQGSYGYTF
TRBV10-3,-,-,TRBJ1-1,TGTGCCATCAGTGAGTCAGGGGTCACTGAAGCTTTCTTT,CAISESGVTEAFF
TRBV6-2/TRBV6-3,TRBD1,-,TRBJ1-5,TGTGCCAGCAGTTACTCGGGCCAGGGGGTCAATAGCAATCAGCCCCAGCATTTT,CASSYSGQGVNSNQPQHF
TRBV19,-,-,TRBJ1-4,TGTGCCAGCTGCCCCAGCACGGTTGGCGAAAAACTGTTTTTT,CASCPSTVGEKLFF
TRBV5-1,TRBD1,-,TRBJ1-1,TGCGCCAGCAGCTTGAGCACAGGGGCGATGTACACTGAAGCTTTCTTT,CASSLSTGAMYTEAFF
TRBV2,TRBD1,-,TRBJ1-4,TGTGCCGGCTCCCCGGGACAGCTTAATGAAAAACTGTTTTTT,CAGSPGQLNEKLFF
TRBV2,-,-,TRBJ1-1,TGTGCCAGCAGTGCAGGGTCTCTCGACACTGAAGCTTTCTTT,CASSAGSLDTEAFF
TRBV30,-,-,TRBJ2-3,TGTGCCTGGCTCCGGGGACTCGGGAACACAGATACGCAGTATTTT,CAWLRGLGNTDTQYF
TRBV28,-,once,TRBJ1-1,TGTGCCAGCAGTTTACCCGTTATGAACACTGAAGCTTTCTTT,CASSLPVMNTEAFF
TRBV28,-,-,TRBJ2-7,TGTGCCAGCAGTTTATTCCGGCAGGGCGGGTACGAGCAGTACTTC,CASSLFRQGGYEQYF
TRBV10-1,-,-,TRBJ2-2,TGCGCCAGCAGTGACAAACAGTCCCAAGGGACCGGGGAGCTGTTTTTT,CASSDKQSQGTGELFF
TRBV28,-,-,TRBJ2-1,TGTGCCAGCAGTCTCTCCCCGACTCCAAACGGGGAGCAGTTCTTC,CASSLSPTPNGEQFF
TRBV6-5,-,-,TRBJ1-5,TGTGCCAGCAGACCTGGGCCCGGGTGGAATCAGCCCCAGCATTTT,CASRPGPGWNQPQHF
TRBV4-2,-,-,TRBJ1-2,TGTGCCAGCAGCCAAGATACAGGAACCAACTATGGCTACACCTTC,CASSQDTGTNYGYTF
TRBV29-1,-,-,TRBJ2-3,TGCAGCGTACGCCCCGGGACTACAGATACGCAGTATTTT,CSVRPGTTDTQYF
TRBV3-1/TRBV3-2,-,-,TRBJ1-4,TGTGCCAGCAGCCAAGGGCGGGCGTTAACTAATGAAAAACTGTTTTTT,CASSQGRALTNEKLFF
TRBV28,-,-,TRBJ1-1,TGTGCCAGCAGTAGGTACACTGAAGCTTTCTTT,CASSRYTEAFF
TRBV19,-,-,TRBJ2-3,TGTGCCAGTAGTATAGGGACTCGCACCGGGGATACGCAGTATTTT,CASSIGTRTGDTQYF
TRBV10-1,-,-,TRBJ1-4,TGCGCCAGCAGCCGCGGATTAGAGAATGAAAAACTGTTTTTT,CASSRGLENEKLFF
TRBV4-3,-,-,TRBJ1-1,TGCGCCAGCAGCCAAGATCGGGGGGGGCGAGGGGAAGCTTTCTTT,CASSQDRGGRGEAFF
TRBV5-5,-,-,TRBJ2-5,TGTGCCAGCAGCTCCGGGACGGAGTACCAAGAGACCCAGTACTTC,CASSSGTEYQETQYF
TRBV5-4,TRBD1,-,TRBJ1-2,TGTGCCAGCAGCTTGGGACAGGGACGGATCTATGGCTACACCTTC,CASSLGQGRIYGYTF
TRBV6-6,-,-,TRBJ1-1,TGTGCCAGCAGCCTCGGCCCTAACACTGAAGCTTTCTTT,CASSLGPNTEAFF
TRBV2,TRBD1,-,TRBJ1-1,TGTGCCAGCAGCCAAGGACAGGGGAACACTGAAGCTTTCTTT,CASSQGQGNTEAFF
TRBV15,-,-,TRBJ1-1,TGTGCCACCAGCAGAGATTTTGCGAACACTGAAGCTTTCTTT,CATSRDFANTEAFF
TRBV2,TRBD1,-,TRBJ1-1,TGTGCCAGCAGTGGAGGGACAGGTATGAACACTGAAGCTTTCTTT,CASSGGTGMNTEAFF
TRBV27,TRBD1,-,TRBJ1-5,TGTGCCAGCAGAATACAGGGGGCTGGCAATCAGCCCCAGCATTTT,CASRIQGAGNQPQHF
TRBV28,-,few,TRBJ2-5,TGTGCCAGCAGCCTCCTTGGCCCTCAAGAGACCCAGTACTTC,CASSLLGPQETQYF
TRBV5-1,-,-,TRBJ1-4,TGCGCCAGCAGCAGCGGGACGGCCGGCAATGAAAAACTGTTTTTT,CASSSGTAGNEKLFF